These 28 T cell receptor beta chains came from one sample sequenced in a study of T cells in Graves' hyperthyroidism and ophthalmopathy. Amplification targeted TCR beta CDR3 regions from RNA transcripts. First-round RT-PCR with HTBI primers amplified the TCR CDR3 region. TCRdb re-called the multiplex PCR reads with MiXCR, one entry per CDR3 protein. The sample lists roughly 740,000 distinct CDR3 sequences; about a sixth were seen once. Sequencing used blood. These receptor sequences come from a man between 18 and 29 years old with Graves' hyperthyroidism.

In its sample, this clonotype was seen a few times. The rearrangement links TRBV6-1 to TRBJ2-1, with a weak D call TRBD2 (5 bases). Germline-derived CDR1 and CDR2 are MNHNS and SASEGT. The length of the CDR3 is 14 residues. V was trimmed by 10 bases and J by 2 bases, leaving 15 bases between them. CDR3 bases: TGTGCCAACACCCCCCGGGGAGCCTACAATGAGCAGTTCTTC. Translation: CANTPRGAYNEQFF.

The chain uses TRBV4-3 and TRBJ1-2, with D uncertain. Germline CDR1 reads LGHNA; CDR2 reads YSLEER. The ends were cut back, 0 bases at V and 2 bases at J, with 16 bases in the middle. This CDR3 has 17 residues. This CDR3 is CASSQDLRRGPNYGYTF. For the CDR3, the DNA is TGCGCCAGCAGCCAAGACTTGCGGAGAGGACCGAACTATGGCTACACCTTC.

This clonotype came up many times. CDR3 sequence (DNA): TGTGCCAGCAGTGAACGGACAGGCCAAGAGACCCAGTACTTC. Its translation: CASSERTGQETQYF. The chain carries TRBV2 and TRBJ2-5; 7 positions match TRBD1. With 2 bases clipped from V and 1 base from J, the junction kept 1 base outside the gene matches. CDR1 and CDR2 (germline): SNHLY, FYNNEI. The CDR3 runs 14 residues.

The chain couples TRBV27 to TRBJ2-5; TRBD1 is a possible D gene (6 bases). The CDR3 has 17 amino acids. The V end lost 6 bases, the J end lost 2 bases, and 22 bases lay between the germline ends. Per germline, CDR1 MNHEY and CDR2 SMNVEV (reference sequence). The DNA for the CDR3 is TGTGCCAGCAGCCAAATCCGGGACACGCTCTTACAAGAGACCCAGTACTTC. Residues: CASSQIRDTLLQETQYF.

This clonotype was seen at least ten times. This chain connects TRBV3-1 to TRBJ2-7; 13 nucleotides agree with TRBD2. This CDR3 is 16 amino acids long. After removal of 3 bases from V and 3 bases from J, the junction contained 5 bases not matched to a gene. Germline assignment: CDR1 LGHDT and CDR2 YNNKEL (reference sequence). DNA for the CDR3: TGTGCCAGCAGCCAGACGGGACTAGCGGGGTTCTACGAGCAGTACTTC. As protein: CASSQTGLAGFYEQYF.

This clonotype was recorded at least ten times. The V and J genes are TRBV2 and TRBJ2-7; 7 nucleotides match TRBD1. The CDR3 covers 14 residues. With V trimmed by 7 bases and J by 1 base, 7 bases remained unmatched. Germline V lookup: CDR1 SNHLY, CDR2 FYNNEI. This chain's CDR3 is CASITTGSSYEQYF. For the CDR3, the DNA is TGTGCCAGCATAACGACAGGGTCATCCTACGAGCAGTACTTC.

This clonotype was seen only once. The J gene is TRBJ1-3, the V gene TRBV9; D is perhaps TRBD1 (6 bases). The CDR3 contains 16 residues. Germline V gene sequence: CDR1 SGDLS, CDR2 YYNGEE. V gave up 0 bases and J gave up 2 bases, with 12 bases separating them. In DNA, the CDR3 is TGTGCCAGCAGCGTAGCTCGAGAGGGGGCTGGAAACACCATATATTTT. It is translated as CASSVAREGAGNTIYF.

The CDR3 nucleotides read TGCAGTGCTAGAGTCCGGGGAGGGCTTCGCAATGAGCAGTTCTTC. This translates into CSARVRGGLRNEQFF. The rearrangement uses TRBV20-1 and TRBJ2-1, with 7 nucleotides matching TRBD2. J lost 6 bases, V lost 1 base, and 9 bases had no gene match. CDR3 length: 15 residues. Germline V gene data show CDR1 as DFQATT and CDR2 as SNEGSKA (reference sequence).

This clonotype was recorded a few times. The V gene is TRBV19, the J gene TRBJ1-5, with TRBD1 matching 7 bases. V gave up 4 bases and J gave up 4 bases; unmatched junction bases: 7. Germline CDR1 LNHDA, CDR2 SQIVND (reference sequence). The CDR3 has 15 residues. In nucleotides, the CDR3 is TGTGCCAGTAGTACCGACCGACAGGGTAATCAGCCCCAGCATTTT. It yields the protein CASSTDRQGNQPQHF.

This clonotype was detected many times. The V gene is TRBV20-1, the J gene TRBJ2-7; 8 positions agree with TRBD2. Trimming took 1 base from V and 0 from J; bases not matched to a gene: 14. Germline V gene data show CDR1 as DFQATT and CDR2 as SNEGSKA (reference sequence). The CDR3 is 18 amino acids. CDR3 DNA: TGCAGTGCTAGAGCTCCAGGAAAGGCGGGAGGCGTCTCCTACGAGCAGTACTTC. It specifies CSARAPGKAGGVSYEQYF.

The V and J genes are TRBV20-1 and TRBJ2-4, with D possibly TRBD2 on 7 matching bases. The ends were cut back, 0 bases at V and 0 bases at J, with 15 bases in the middle. This CDR3 is 17 amino acids long. Germline CDR1 and CDR2: DFQATT and SNEGSKA (reference sequence). The CDR3 spells CSARDSRGGIAKNIQYF. The CDR3 coding sequence is TGCAGTGCTAGAGATTCGAGGGGGGGAATAGCCAAAAACATTCAGTACTTC.

Note on this clonotype: A much bigger clone sits one base away, suggesting this may be a read error. V gene TRBV25-1 combines with J gene TRBJ2-2, with no clear D. The V end was cut by 2 bases, the J end by 6 bases, with 4 bases between. Germline CDR1 reads MGHDK; CDR2 reads SYGVNS. The CDR3 loop spans 12 amino acids. For the CDR3, the DNA is TGTGCCAGCAGTGAAGGGCCCGGGGAGCTGTTTTTT. This translates into CASSEGPGELFF.

The gene calls are TRBV9 and TRBJ1-3; TRBD1 agrees at 8 bases. CDR3 length: 14 amino acids. V gave up 0 bases and J gave up 8 bases; unmatched junction bases: 4. Germline V gene sequence: CDR1 SGDLS, CDR2 YYNGEE. CDR3 nucleotides: TGTGCCAGCAGCGTAGGACAGGGGAGGGACACCATATATTTT. Translating gives CASSVGQGRDTIYF.

This clonotype was picked up many times. The rearrangement uses TRBV11-2 and TRBJ2-1; maybe TRBD2 (6 bases). Germline assignment: CDR1 SGHAT and CDR2 FQNNGV. V was pared by 1 base and J by 13 bases, with 8 bases between. The CDR3 totals 11 residues. CDR3 in DNA: TGTGCCAGCAGCTTAGGAGCGGGTCAGTTCTTC. This encodes CASSLGAGQFF.

This clonotype appeared many times. The chain joins TRBV20-1 to TRBJ2-7; 7 nucleotides agree with TRBD1. This CDR3 has 13 amino acids. The V gene end was trimmed by 2 bases and the J gene end by 3 bases; junction bases not matched to a gene: 4. Germline assignment: CDR1 DFQATT and CDR2 SNEGSKA (reference sequence). The CDR3 sequence: CSARPTGVYEQYF. The CDR3, as DNA: TGCAGTGCTAGACCAACAGGGGTCTACGAGCAGTACTTC.

V is TRBV15 and J is TRBJ2-5; TRBD2 aligns across 12 bases. The CDR3 has 17 residues. The germline V gene has CDR1 LNHNV and CDR2 YYDKDF (reference sequence). Germline trimming cut 5 bases from V and 4 bases from J; bases unmatched to any gene: 11. DNA of the CDR3: TGTGCCACCAGCTCGCTAGCGGGAGGGCCCTCGCGAGAGACCCAGTACTTC. The encoded protein is CATSSLAGGPSRETQYF.

The chain joins TRBV7-9 to TRBJ2-1, with TRBD2 identical over 9 bases. The germline V gene has CDR1 SEHNR and CDR2 FQNEAQ (reference sequence). The CDR3 covers 16 residues. V was pared by 5 bases and J by 4 bases, with 9 bases of the junction left unmatched. The CDR3 region has the DNA TGTGCCAGCAGCGATATAGCGGGAGAGGGTTACAATGAGCAGTTCTTC. Its protein is CASSDIAGEGYNEQFF.

This clonotype was detected ten times or more. The chain uses TRBV12-3 or TRBV12-4 and TRBJ1-4; D remains ambiguous. Trimming left V 7 bases short and J 7 bases short, with 16 bases between. The CDR3 consists of 14 residues. The CDR3 nucleotides are TGTGCCAGCAATCCTAAGGGCGGAAGTGAAAAACTGTTTTTT. Protein: CASNPKGGSEKLFF.

In its sample, this clonotype was seen many times. The chain uses TRBV7-2 and TRBJ2-3, with 8 bases lining up with TRBD2. Germline CDR1 and CDR2: SGHTA and FQGNSA. The junction had 6 bases not matched to a gene; V was cut back by 3 bases and J by 4 bases. The CDR3 is 15 residues long. CDR3 bases: TGTGCCAGCAGCTTCCCCAGCGGGAGCCCAGATACGCAGTATTTT. It codes for CASSFPSGSPDTQYF.

This clonotype was counted a few times. The rearrangement joins TRBV7-2 to TRBJ1-2, with D uncertain. Germline loops: CDR1 SGHTA, CDR2 FQGNSA. The CDR3 runs to 14 residues. V gave up 4 bases and J gave up 4 bases, with 13 bases separating them. CDR3 sequence (DNA): TGTGCCAGCAGCTCCGTCTCGGGTGCCTATGGCTACACCTTC. Its translation is CASSSVSGAYGYTF.

In its sample, this clonotype was seen many times. This rearrangement joins TRBV28 to TRBJ2-7, with D possibly matching TRBD2 (6 bases). The CDR3 runs 15 residues. V was pared by 5 bases and J by 2 bases, with 16 bases between. The germline V gene encodes CDR1 MDHEN and CDR2 SYDVKM. Here the CDR3 reads CASSIHLGEAYEQYF. In DNA form, the CDR3 reads TGTGCCAGCAGTATCCACCTGGGGGAGGCCTACGAGCAGTACTTC.

This clonotype turned up a few times. V and J are TRBV2 and TRBJ2-1; 14 bases line up with TRBD2. The CDR3 sequence is 18 residues long. V shed 6 bases, J shed 2 bases, and the junction held 9 bases outside the gene matches. The germline gives CDR1 SNHLY, CDR2 FYNNEI. DNA of the CDR3: TGTGCCAGCAGCCCTGGGACTAGCGGGAGAGACCCCTACAATGAGCAGTTCTTC. Protein: CASSPGTSGRDPYNEQFF.

V is TRBV20-1 and J is TRBJ2-3; D not resolved. The germline V and J ends were trimmed by 3 bases and 4 bases, with 8 bases remaining between them. Germline CDR1 is DFQATT and CDR2 is SNEGSKA (reference sequence). This CDR3 has 12 amino acids. CDR3 protein: CSASPNSDTQYF. The CDR3 DNA is TGCAGTGCTAGCCCCAATTCAGATACGCAGTATTTT.

J is TRBJ1-2 and V is TRBV12-3 or TRBV12-4; TRBD1 matches at 7 bases. The CDR3 length is 14 residues. V trimming: 6 bases; J trimming: 6 bases; junction bases outside the gene matches: 10. The CDR3 loop reads CASSNQGGRDGYTF. For the CDR3, the DNA is TGTGCCAGCAGCAACCAGGGGGGAAGGGATGGCTACACCTTC.

This clonotype has ten or more counts. The chain is built from TRBV28 and TRBJ2-1; TRBD2 is a possible D gene (5 bases). The V gene lost 3 bases and the J gene lost 8 bases, with 8 bases spanning the gap. This CDR3 has 12 residues. Looked up from germline, CDR1 is MDHEN and CDR2 is SYDVKM. The DNA of the CDR3 is TGTGCCAGCAGTTTGGTGGAGGATGAGCAGTTCTTC. As protein: CASSLVEDEQFF.

The table lists this clonotype with many counts. The chain employs TRBV7-2 and TRBJ2-1; 10 bases match TRBD2. The J segment lost 5 bases and the V segment lost 6 bases, leaving 7 bases of the junction unmatched. The germline gives CDR1 SGHTA, CDR2 FQGNSA. This CDR3 region has 15 residues. CDR3 region: CASRSLAGVNNEQFF. The CDR3 nucleotides are TGTGCCAGCAGATCCCTAGCGGGAGTCAACAATGAGCAGTTCTTC.

This clonotype was detected only a few times. V is TRBV24-1 and J is TRBJ2-1; D is tentatively TRBD1 or TRBD2 (6 bases each). Germline CDR1 reads KGHDR; CDR2 reads SFDVKD. The CDR3 totals 16 residues. The V end lost 4 bases, the J end lost 4 bases, and 16 bases lay between the germline ends. The CDR3 loop reads CATSDPRGARYNEQFF. The CDR3 DNA reads as TGTGCCACCAGTGACCCTAGGGGGGCCCGGTACAATGAGCAGTTCTTC.

This clonotype was counted ten times or more. V gene TRBV7-3 combines with J gene TRBJ2-1, with TRBD2 matching over 7 bases. Germline V lookup: CDR1 SGHTA, CDR2 FQGTGA. The CDR3 sequence is 14 residues long. V lost 8 bases, J lost 4 bases, and 8 bases stayed unmatched. The CDR3 sequence: CASAAASGYNEQFF. Here the CDR3 DNA reads TGTGCCAGCGCAGCCGCTAGCGGATACAATGAGCAGTTCTTC.